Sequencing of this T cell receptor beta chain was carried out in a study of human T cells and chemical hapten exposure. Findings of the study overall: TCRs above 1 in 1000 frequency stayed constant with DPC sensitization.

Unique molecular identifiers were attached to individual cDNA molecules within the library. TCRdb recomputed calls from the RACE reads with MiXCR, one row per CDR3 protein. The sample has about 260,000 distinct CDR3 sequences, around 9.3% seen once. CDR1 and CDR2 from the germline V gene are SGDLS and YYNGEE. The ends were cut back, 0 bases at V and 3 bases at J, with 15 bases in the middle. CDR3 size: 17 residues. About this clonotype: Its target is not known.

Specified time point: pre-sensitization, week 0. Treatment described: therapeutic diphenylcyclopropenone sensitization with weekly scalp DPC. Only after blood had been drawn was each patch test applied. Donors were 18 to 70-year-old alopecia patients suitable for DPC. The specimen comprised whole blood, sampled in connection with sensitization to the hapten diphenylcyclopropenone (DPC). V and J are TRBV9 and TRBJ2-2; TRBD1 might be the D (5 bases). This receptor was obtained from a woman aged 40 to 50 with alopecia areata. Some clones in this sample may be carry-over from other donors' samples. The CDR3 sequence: CASSVDVGAVYTGELFF. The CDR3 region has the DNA TGTGCCAGCAGCGTAGATGTAGGGGCCGTCTACACCGGGGAGCTGTTTTTT.